This T cell receptor (beta chain) came from a study of shared clonotypes between healthy human individuals. Study as a whole: Aged between 18 and 49, the donors were a couple of women and a few men. Findings and limits, study-wide: Blood alone was sampled, and tissue repertoires likely differ.

Naive CD8 populations comprised CD45RO-negative cells positively selected for CCR7, excluding terminally differentiated effector memory CD45RA+ cells. In the case of this clone: Its target is not known.

This CDR3 region has 17 residues. CDR1 is LNHDA, CDR2 SQIVND, per germline (reference sequence). V was clipped by 0 bases and J by 1 base; unmatched bases: 6. Some clones are missing from TCRdb's copy, which holds only in-frame ones; the method was immunoSEQ multiplex PCR. The data show about 2.1 million clones, 85% to 95% seen once. The J gene is TRBJ1-5, the V gene TRBV19; 7 bases are a match to TRBD1. Sequenced sample: naive CD8+ T cells from PBMCs. This TCR derives from a man between 18 and 35 years old in good health. Some clones in this sample may be carry-over from other donors' samples. CDR3 amino acids: CASSIDVDRASNQPQHF. Here the CDR3 DNA reads TGTGCCAGTAGTATAGATGTCGACAGGGCGAGCAATCAGCCCCAGCATTTT.